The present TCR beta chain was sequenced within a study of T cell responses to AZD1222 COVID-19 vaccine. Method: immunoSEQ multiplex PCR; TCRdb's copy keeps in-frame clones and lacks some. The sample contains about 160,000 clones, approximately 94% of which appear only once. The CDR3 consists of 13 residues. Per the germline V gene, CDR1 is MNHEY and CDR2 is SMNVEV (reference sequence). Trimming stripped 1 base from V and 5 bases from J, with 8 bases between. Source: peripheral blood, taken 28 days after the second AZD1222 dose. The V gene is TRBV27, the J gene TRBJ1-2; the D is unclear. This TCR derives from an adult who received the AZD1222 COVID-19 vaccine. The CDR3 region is CASSLFDGYGYTF. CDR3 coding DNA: TGTGCCAGCAGTTTATTCGATGGGTATGGCTACACCTTC.